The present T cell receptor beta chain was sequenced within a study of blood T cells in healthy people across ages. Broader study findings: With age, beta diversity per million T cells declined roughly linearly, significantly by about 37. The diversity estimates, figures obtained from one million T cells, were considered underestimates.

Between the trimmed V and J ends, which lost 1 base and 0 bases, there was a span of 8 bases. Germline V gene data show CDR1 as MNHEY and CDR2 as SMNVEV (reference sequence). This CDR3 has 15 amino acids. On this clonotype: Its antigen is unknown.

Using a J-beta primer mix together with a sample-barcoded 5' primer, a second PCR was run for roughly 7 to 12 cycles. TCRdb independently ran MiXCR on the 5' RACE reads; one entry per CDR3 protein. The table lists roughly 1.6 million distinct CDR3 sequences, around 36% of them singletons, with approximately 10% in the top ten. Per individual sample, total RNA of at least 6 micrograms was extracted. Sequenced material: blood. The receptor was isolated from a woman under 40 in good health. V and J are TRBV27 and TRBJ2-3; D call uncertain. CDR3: CASSLYQASTDTQYF. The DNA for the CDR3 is TGTGCCAGCAGTTTATATCAGGCGAGCACAGATACGCAGTATTTT.